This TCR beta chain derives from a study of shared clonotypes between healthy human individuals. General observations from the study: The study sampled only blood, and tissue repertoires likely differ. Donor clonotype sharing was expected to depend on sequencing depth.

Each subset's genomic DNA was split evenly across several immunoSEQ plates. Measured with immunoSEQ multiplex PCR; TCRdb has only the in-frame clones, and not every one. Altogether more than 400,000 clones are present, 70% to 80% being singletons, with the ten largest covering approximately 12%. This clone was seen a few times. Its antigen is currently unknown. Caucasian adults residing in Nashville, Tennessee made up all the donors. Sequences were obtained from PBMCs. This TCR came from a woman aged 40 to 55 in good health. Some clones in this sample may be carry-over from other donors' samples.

CDR3 in DNA: TGTGCCAGCAGTTTGGCCACAGATACGCAGTATTTT. Translating gives CASSLATDTQYF. The genes are TRBV28 and TRBJ2-3, with D unclear. This CDR3 is 12 amino acids long. V was shortened by 3 bases and J by 2 bases, with 3 bases between the two germline ends. Germline V gene sequence: CDR1 MDHEN, CDR2 SYDVKM.